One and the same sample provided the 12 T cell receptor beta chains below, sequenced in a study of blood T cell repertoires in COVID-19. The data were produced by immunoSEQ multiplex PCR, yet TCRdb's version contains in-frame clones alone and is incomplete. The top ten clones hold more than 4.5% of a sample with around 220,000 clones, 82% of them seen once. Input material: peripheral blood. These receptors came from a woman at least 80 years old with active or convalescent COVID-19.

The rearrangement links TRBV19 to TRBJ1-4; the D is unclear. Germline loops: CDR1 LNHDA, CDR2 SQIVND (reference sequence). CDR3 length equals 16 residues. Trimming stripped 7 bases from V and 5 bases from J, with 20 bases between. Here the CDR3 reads CASTSARRGRNEKLFF. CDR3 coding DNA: TGTGCCAGTACCTCTGCCCGACGGGGAAGAAATGAAAAACTGTTTTTT.

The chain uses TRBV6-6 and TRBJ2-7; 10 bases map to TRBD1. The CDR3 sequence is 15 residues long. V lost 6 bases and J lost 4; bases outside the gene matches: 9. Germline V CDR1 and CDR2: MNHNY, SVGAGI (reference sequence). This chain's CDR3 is CASSSPGQGVYEQYF. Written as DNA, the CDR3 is TGTGCCAGCAGCTCCCCCGGACAGGGGGTATACGAGCAGTACTTC.

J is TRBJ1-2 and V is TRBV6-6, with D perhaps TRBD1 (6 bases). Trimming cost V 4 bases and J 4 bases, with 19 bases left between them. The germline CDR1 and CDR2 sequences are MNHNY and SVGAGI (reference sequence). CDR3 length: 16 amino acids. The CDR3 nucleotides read TGTGCCAGCAGTTCAGAACAGGGTCATCGGGGCTATGGCTACACCTTC. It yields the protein CASSSEQGHRGYGYTF.

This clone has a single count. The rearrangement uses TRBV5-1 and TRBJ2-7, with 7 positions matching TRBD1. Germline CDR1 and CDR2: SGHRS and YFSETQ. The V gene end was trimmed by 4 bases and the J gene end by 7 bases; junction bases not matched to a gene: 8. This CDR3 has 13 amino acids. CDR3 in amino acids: CASSAQGPQEQYF. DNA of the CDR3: TGCGCCAGCAGCGCACAGGGGCCGCAGGAGCAGTACTTC.

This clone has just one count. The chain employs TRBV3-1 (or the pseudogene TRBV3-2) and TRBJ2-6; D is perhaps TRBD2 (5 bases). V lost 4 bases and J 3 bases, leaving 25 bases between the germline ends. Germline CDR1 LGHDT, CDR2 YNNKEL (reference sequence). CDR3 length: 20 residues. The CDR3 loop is CASSPTSHSPALGGANVLTF. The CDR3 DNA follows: TGTGCCAGCAGCCCTACTAGTCATTCTCCCGCCCTAGGTGGGGCCAACGTCCTGACTTTC.

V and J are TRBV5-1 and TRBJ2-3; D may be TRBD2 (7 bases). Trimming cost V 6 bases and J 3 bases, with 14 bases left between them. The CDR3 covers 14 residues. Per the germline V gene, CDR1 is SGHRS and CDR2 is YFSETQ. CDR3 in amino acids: CASTDGGATDTQYF. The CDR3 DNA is TGCGCCAGCACGGATGGGGGGGCTACAGATACGCAGTATTTT.

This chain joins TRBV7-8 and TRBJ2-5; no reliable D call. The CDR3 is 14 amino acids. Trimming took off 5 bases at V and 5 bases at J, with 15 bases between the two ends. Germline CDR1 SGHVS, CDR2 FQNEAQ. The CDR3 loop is CASSLWPESETQYF. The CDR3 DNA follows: TGTGCCAGCAGCCTCTGGCCGGAGTCTGAGACCCAGTACTTC.

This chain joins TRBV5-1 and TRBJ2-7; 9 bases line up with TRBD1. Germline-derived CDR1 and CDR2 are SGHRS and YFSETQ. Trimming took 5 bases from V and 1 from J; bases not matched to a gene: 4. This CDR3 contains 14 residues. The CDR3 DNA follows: TGCGCCAGCAGACCGACAGGGGGGTCCTACGAGCAGTACTTC. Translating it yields CASRPTGGSYEQYF.

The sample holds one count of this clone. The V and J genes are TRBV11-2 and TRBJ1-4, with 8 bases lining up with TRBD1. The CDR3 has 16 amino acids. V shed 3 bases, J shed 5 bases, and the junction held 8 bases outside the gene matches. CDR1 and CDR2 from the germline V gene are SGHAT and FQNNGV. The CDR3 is CASSLQGALDNEKLFF. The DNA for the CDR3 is TGTGCCAGCAGCTTGCAGGGGGCCCTGGACAATGAAAAACTGTTTTTT.

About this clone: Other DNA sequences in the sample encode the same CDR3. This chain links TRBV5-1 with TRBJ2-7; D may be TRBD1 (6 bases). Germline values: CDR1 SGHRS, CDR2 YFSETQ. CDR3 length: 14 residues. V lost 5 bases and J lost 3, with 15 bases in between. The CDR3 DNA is TGCGCCAGCAGTTCCCAGGGGAGTGGCTACGAGCAGTACTTC. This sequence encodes CASSSQGSGYEQYF.

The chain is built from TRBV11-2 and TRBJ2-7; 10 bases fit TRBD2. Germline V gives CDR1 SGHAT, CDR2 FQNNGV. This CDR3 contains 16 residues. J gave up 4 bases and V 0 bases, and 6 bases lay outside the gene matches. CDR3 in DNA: TGTGCCAGCAGCTTAGATTCTAGCGGGGGTAGTTACGAGCAGTACTTC. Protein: CASSLDSSGGSYEQYF.

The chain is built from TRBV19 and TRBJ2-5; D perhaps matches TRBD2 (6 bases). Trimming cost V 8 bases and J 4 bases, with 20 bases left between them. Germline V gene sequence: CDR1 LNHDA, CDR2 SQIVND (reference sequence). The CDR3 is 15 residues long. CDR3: CASSIEGEGGETQYF. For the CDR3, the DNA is TGTGCCAGTTCTATCGAGGGAGAGGGAGGAGAGACCCAGTACTTC.